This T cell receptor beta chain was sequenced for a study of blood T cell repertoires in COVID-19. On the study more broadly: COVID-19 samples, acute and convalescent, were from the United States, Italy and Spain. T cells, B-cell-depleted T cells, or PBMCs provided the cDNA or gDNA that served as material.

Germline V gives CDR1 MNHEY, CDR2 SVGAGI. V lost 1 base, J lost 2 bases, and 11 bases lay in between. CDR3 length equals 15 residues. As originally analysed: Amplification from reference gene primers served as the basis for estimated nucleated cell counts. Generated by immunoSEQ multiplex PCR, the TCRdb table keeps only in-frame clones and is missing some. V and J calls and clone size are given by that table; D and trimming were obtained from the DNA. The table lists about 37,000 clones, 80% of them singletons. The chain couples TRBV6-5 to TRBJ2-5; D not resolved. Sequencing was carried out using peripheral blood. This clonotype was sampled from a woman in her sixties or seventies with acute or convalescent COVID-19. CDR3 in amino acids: CASSYYEAAQETQYF. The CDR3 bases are TGTGCCAGCAGTTACTATGAGGCAGCACAAGAGACCCAGTACTTC.